Each of the 27 T cell receptor beta chains below was sequenced from the same sample in a study of T cells expressing NK-cell markers. Each CDR3 protein gets one entry in TCRdb, which reprocessed the 5' RACE reads and gives no DNA. This table holds fewer than 200,000 distinct CDR3 sequences. Sample: blood T cells: a sorted CD56 or NKG2C T cell subset, CD4+ or CD8+ T cells, or bulk PBMC T cells (not recorded which). Receptors were obtained from a woman between 18 and 70 years old in good health.

The chain combines TRBV20-1 with TRBJ1-5; the TRBD1 assignment by TCRdb is unverifiable without DNA. Germline assignment: CDR1 DFQATT and CDR2 SNEGSKA (reference sequence). CDR3 length: 16 residues. CDR3 protein: CSANVGAGWGNQPQHF.

The chain couples TRBV27 to TRBJ1-2; TCRdb designates TRBD1, a call that cannot be tested without DNA. The CDR3 is made up of 14 amino acids. Looked up from germline, CDR1 is MNHEY and CDR2 is SMNVEV (reference sequence). The CDR3 sequence is CASSLHRADYGYTF.

CDR3 protein: CASSFSGGAGEQFF. The V call is TRBV7-9, the J call TRBJ2-1; TCRdb calls TRBD1, which cannot be checked without DNA. CDR3 length equals 14 residues. In germline, CDR1 is SEHNR, CDR2 FQNEAQ (reference sequence).

The rearrangement links TRBV5-1 to TRBJ1-3; with no DNA, the TCRdb D assignment of TRBD1 cannot be verified. CDR1 is SGHRS and CDR2 is YFSETQ in the germline V gene. The CDR3 runs to 15 residues. CDR3: CASSWGQGQGNTIYF. The full variable domain, with the rest looked up from reference TRBV5-1 and TRBJ1-3, is KAGVTQTPRYLIKTRGQQVTLSCSPISGHRSVSWYQQTPGQGLQFLFEYFSETQRNKGNFPGRFSGRQFSNSRSEMNVSTLELGDSALYLCASSWGQGQGNTIYFGEGSWLTVV.

The rearrangement links TRBV18 to TRBJ2-7. Germline V gives CDR1 KGHSH, CDR2 LQKENI. The CDR3 sequence is 13 residues long. CDR3 protein: CASSPGPRYEQYF. The full variable domain, completed using reference TRBV18 and TRBJ2-7, is NAGVMQNPRHLVRRRGQEARLRCSPMKGHSHVYWYRQLPEEGLKFMVYLQKENIIDESGMPKERFSAEFPKEGPSILRIQQVVRGDSAAYFCASSPGPRYEQYFGPGTRLTVT.

CDR3 loop: CASSVDGDVIYNEQFF. V is TRBV9 and J is TRBJ2-1; TCRdb outputs TRBD1, but without DNA this stays unchecked. CDR1 is SGDLS, CDR2 YYNGEE, per germline. The length of the CDR3 is 16 residues.

The rearrangement joins TRBV5-1 to TRBJ1-6; TCRdb returns TRBD1, unconfirmable since there is no DNA. From germline, CDR1 is SGHRS and CDR2 YFSETQ. This CDR3 comprises 17 residues. CDR3 protein: CASSHGDPGMKLSPLHF.

The chain combines TRBV5-6 with TRBJ2-5; the TRBD2 assignment by TCRdb is unverifiable without DNA. Germline assignment: CDR1 SGHDT and CDR2 YYEEEE. CDR3 length: 14 residues. The CDR3: CASSRIAGVETQYF.

The chain employs TRBV7-9 and TRBJ1-4; TCRdb outputs TRBD1, but without DNA this stays unchecked. This CDR3 is built from 14 residues. CDR1 SEHNR and CDR2 FQNEAQ come from the germline V gene (reference sequence). The CDR3 here is CASSPGWANEKLFF.

The chain carries TRBV20-1 and TRBJ1-3; TCRdb's D call, TRBD1, is unchecked because there is no DNA. The CDR3 has 13 amino acids. Germline V CDR1 and CDR2: DFQATT, SNEGSKA (reference sequence). CDR3 sequence: CSAHRDVENTIYF.

The chain has TRBV29-1 and TRBJ2-7. CDR1 and CDR2 (germline): SQVTM, ANQGSEA. CDR3 size: 11 residues. Here the CDR3 reads CSVVRGYEQYF.

The V call is TRBV20-1, the J call TRBJ2-1; TCRdb indicates TRBD1, and absent DNA this call remains unverified. Germline CDR1 is DFQATT and CDR2 is SNEGSKA (reference sequence). The CDR3 has 14 residues. CDR3 region: CSAAGRGVYNEQFF.

V and J are TRBV5-6 and TRBJ2-7; checking the TCRdb D call of TRBD1 is not possible without DNA. Germline V CDR1 and CDR2: SGHDT, YYEEEE. The CDR3 loop spans 15 amino acids. The CDR3 here is CASSFRDRSSYEQYF.

The chain employs TRBV10-3 and TRBJ1-2; with no DNA, the TCRdb D assignment of TRBD1 cannot be verified. Germline CDR1 ENHRY, CDR2 SYGVKD. This CDR3 has 11 residues. This chain's CDR3 is CAIRQGAGYTF.

The chain recombines TRBV11-2 with TRBJ2-6. From germline, CDR1 is SGHAT and CDR2 FQNNGV. The CDR3 runs to 14 residues. CDR3 loop: CASSRNSGANVLTF.

The V call is TRBV27, the J call TRBJ2-1; TCRdb gives TRBD2 as the D gene, but with no DNA this cannot be confirmed. The germline V gene has CDR1 MNHEY and CDR2 SMNVEV (reference sequence). The length of the CDR3 is 15 residues. The CDR3 loop is CASRMAGGQLNEQFF.

The V call is TRBV20-1, the J call TRBJ1-2. This CDR3 contains 14 residues. Germline V gene data show CDR1 as DFQATT and CDR2 as SNEGSKA (reference sequence). Here the CDR3 reads CSAREAASNYGYTF.

The CDR3 loop reads CASSPSQGANEQFF. J is TRBJ2-1 and V is TRBV18; absent DNA, TCRdb's TRBD1 call cannot be checked. CDR3 length equals 14 residues. CDR1 is KGHSH, CDR2 LQKENI, per germline.

The V call is TRBV20-1, the J call TRBJ2-5; TCRdb's D call, TRBD2, is unchecked because there is no DNA. The CDR3 is made up of 14 amino acids. Germline V gene lookup returns CDR1 DFQATT and CDR2 SNEGSKA (reference sequence). The CDR3 spells CSASSSSGQETQYF.

V is TRBV5-1 and J is TRBJ1-5. Germline V CDR1 and CDR2: SGHRS, YFSETQ. This CDR3 region has 15 residues. The CDR3: CASSFGTADNQPQHF.

The V and J genes are TRBV5-8 and TRBJ2-3; TCRdb names TRBD2, which stays unverified in the absence of DNA. Germline CDR1 is SGHTS and CDR2 is YDEGEE. The CDR3 consists of 16 residues. The CDR3 protein is CASSLAGLSGTDTQYF.

The chain recombines TRBV5-1 with TRBJ1-2; TCRdb returns TRBD1, unconfirmable since there is no DNA. In germline, CDR1 is SGHRS, CDR2 YFSETQ. This CDR3 contains 14 residues. The CDR3 reads CASSLDGRDYGYTF.

The chain employs TRBV9 and TRBJ1-3; the TCRdb call, TRBD1, lacks DNA for checking. CDR3 length equals 16 residues. Germline values: CDR1 SGDLS, CDR2 YYNGEE. CDR3 sequence reads: CASSVWGAISGNTIYF.

The V and J genes are TRBV4-1 and TRBJ1-5. The CDR3 consists of 15 residues. CDR1 is MGHRA and CDR2 is YSYEKL in the germline V gene. The CDR3 loop reads CASSQDGRNNQPQHF.

J is TRBJ2-2 and V is TRBV5-1; lacking DNA, the TRBD1 call made by TCRdb goes unchecked. The CDR3 totals 14 residues. The germline V gene has CDR1 SGHRS and CDR2 YFSETQ. CDR3 sequence reads: CASSTRTDTGELFF.

J is TRBJ2-5 and V is TRBV12-3 or TRBV12-4; with no DNA, the TCRdb D assignment of TRBD2 cannot be verified. The length of the CDR3 is 14 residues. The CDR3 sequence: CASSFREGDLTQYF.

This chain links TRBV12-3 or TRBV12-4 with TRBJ2-3; TCRdb's D call of TRBD2 is untestable without DNA. This CDR3 has 16 residues. CDR3 protein: CASSLKRGGHSDTQYF.